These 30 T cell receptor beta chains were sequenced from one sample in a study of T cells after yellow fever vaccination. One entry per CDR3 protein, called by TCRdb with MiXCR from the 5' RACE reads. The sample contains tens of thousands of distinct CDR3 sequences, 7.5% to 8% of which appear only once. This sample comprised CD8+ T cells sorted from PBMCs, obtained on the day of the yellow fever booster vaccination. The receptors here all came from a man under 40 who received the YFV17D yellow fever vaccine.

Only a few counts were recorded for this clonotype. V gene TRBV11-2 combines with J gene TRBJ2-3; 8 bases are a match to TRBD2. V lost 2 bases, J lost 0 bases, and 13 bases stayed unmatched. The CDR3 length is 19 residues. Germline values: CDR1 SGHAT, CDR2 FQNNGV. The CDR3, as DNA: TGTGCCAGCAGCTTAACCTCCGGGACTAGGATGGGTAGCACAGATACGCAGTATTTT. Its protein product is CASSLTSGTRMGSTDTQYF. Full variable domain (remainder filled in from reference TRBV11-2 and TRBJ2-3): EAGVAQSPRYKIIEKRQSVAFWCNPISGHATLYWYQQILGQGPKLLIQFQNNGVVDDSQLPKDRFSAERLKGVDSTLKIQPAKLEDSAVYLCASSLTSGTRMGSTDTQYFGPGTRLTVL.

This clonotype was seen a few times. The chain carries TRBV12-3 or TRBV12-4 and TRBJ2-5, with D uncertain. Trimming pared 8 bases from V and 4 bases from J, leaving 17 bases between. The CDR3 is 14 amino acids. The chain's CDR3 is CASGLGPSTETQYF. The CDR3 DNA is TGTGCCAGCGGGCTCGGGCCCTCCACAGAGACCCAGTACTTC.

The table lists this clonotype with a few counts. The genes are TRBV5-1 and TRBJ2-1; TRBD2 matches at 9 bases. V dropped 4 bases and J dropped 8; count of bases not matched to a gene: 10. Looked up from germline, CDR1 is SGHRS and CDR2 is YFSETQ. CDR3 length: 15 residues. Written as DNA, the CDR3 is TGCGCCAGCAGCCTTTATAGCGGGAGTATCGATGAGCAGTTCTTC. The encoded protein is CASSLYSGSIDEQFF.

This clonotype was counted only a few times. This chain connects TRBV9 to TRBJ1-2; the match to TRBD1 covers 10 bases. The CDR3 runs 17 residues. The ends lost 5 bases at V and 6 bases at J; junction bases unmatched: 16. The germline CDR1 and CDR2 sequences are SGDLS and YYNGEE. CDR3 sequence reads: CASRKTGGASFGDGYTF. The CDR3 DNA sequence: TGTGCCAGCAGGAAGACAGGGGGCGCGTCTTTTGGGGATGGCTACACCTTC.

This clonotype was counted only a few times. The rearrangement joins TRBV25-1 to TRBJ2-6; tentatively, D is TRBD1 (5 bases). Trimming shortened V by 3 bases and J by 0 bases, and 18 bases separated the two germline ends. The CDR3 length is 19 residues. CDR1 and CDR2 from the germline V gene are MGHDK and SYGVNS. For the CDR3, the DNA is TGTGCCAGCAGTGATTTTTTCCCCAGGGTGGGCTCTGGGGCCAACGTCCTGACTTTC. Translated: CASSDFFPRVGSGANVLTF. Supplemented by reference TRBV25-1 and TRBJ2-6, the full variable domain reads EADIYQTPRYLVIGTGKKITLECSQTMGHDKMYWYQQDPGMELHLIHYSYGVNSTEKGDLSSESTVSRIRTEHFPLTLESARPSHTSQYLCASSDFFPRVGSGANVLTFGAGSRLTVL.

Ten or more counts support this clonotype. CDR3 nucleotide sequence: TGCAGCGTTGCCCGTAGCGGGGACCACGGGGAGCTGTTTTTT. Encoded protein: CSVARSGDHGELFF. The J gene is TRBJ2-2, the V gene TRBV29-1; 8 bases map to TRBD2. The CDR3 has 14 residues. The V segment lost 4 bases and the J segment 7 bases; nucleotides outside the gene matches: 8. Germline CDR1 SQVTM, CDR2 ANQGSEA.

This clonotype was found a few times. CDR3 sequence: CASSNPPVVNTEAFF. In DNA, the CDR3 is TGTGCCAGTAGCAATCCCCCGGTGGTGAACACTGAAGCTTTCTTT. The chain combines TRBV15 with TRBJ1-1; the D is unclear. V lost 10 bases and J 0 bases, leaving 18 bases between the germline ends. From germline, CDR1 is LNHNV and CDR2 YYDKDF (reference sequence). The CDR3 consists of 15 residues.

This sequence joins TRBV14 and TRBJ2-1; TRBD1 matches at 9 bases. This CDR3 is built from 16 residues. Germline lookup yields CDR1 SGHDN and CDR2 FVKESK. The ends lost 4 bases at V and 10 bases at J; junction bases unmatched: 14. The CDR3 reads CASSRGQGLLVSEQFF. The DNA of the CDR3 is TGTGCCAGCAGCCGAGGACAGGGGCTACTAGTATCCGAGCAGTTCTTC.

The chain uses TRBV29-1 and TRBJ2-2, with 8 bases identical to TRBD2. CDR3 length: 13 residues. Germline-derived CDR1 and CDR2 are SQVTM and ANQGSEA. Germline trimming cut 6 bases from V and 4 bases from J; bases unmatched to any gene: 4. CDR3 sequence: CSVGLAGTGELFF. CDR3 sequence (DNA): TGCAGCGTGGGGCTAGCGGGCACCGGGGAGCTGTTTTTT.

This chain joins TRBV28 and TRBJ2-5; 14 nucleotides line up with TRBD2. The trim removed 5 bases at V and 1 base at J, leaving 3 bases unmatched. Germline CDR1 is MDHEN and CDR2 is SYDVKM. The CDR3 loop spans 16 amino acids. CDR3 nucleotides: TGTGCCAGCAGTCCGACTAGCGGGAGGGCCCAAGAGACCCAGTACTTC. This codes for CASSPTSGRAQETQYF.

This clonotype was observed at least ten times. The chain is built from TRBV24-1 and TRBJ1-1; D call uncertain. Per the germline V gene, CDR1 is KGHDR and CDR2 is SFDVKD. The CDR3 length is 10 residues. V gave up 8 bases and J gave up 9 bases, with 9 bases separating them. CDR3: CATTGLQAFF. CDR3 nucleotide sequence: TGTGCCACCACGGGCCTACAAGCTTTCTTT.

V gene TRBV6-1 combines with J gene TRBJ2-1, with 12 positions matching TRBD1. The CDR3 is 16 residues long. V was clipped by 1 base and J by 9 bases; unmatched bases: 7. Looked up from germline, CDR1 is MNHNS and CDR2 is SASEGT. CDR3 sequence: CASSEVVGQGASEQFF. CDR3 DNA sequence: TGTGCCAGCAGTGAAGTCGTGGGACAGGGGGCGAGTGAGCAGTTCTTC.

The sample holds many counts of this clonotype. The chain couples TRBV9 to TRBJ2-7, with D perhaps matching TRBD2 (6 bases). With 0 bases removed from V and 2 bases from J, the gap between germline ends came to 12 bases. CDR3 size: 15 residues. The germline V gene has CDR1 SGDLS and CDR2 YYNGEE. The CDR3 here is CASSVGGGGTYEQYF. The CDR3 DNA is TGTGCCAGCAGCGTAGGGGGAGGCGGAACCTACGAGCAGTACTTC. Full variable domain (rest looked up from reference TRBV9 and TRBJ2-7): DSGVTQTPKHLITATGQRVTLRCSPRSGDLSVYWYQQSLDQGLQFLIQYYNGEERAKGNILERFSAQQFPDLHSELNLSSLELGDSALYFCASSVGGGGTYEQYFGPGTRLTVT.

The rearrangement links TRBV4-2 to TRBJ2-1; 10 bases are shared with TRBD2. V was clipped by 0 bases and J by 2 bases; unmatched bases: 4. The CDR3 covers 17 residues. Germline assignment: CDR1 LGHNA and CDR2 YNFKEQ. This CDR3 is CASSQDQTSGTYNEQFF. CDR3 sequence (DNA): TGTGCCAGCAGCCAAGATCAAACTAGCGGGACCTACAATGAGCAGTTCTTC.

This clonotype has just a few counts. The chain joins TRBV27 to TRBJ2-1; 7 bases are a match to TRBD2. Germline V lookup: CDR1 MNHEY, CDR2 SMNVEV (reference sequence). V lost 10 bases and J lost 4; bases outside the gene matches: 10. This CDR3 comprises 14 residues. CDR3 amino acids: CAKLELAPYNEQFF. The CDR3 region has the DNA TGTGCCAAACTGGAACTAGCGCCGTACAATGAGCAGTTCTTC.

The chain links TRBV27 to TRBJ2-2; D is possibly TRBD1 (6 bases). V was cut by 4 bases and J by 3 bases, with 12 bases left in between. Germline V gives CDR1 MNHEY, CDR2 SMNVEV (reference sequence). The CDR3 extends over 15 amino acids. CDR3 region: CASSYSTGDTGELFF. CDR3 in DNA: TGTGCCAGCAGTTATTCGACAGGAGACACCGGGGAGCTGTTTTTT.

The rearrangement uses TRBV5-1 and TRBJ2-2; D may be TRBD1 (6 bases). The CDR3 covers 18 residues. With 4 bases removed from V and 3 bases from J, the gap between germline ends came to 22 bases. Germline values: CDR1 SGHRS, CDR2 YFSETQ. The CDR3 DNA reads TGCGCCAGCAGCCCGCTGTTCTTTAGGGCAGGGGACACCGGGGAGCTGTTTTTT. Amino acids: CASSPLFFRAGDTGELFF.

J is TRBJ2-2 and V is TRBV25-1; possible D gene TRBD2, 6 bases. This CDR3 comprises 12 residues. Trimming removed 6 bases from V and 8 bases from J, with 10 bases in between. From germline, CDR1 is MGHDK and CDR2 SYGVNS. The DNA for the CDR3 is TGTGCCAGCAGGTGGGGAGGAGGGGAGCTGTTTTTT. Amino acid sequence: CASRWGGGELFF. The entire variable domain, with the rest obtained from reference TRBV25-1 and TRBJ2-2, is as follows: EADIYQTPRYLVIGTGKKITLECSQTMGHDKMYWYQQDPGMELHLIHYSYGVNSTEKGDLSSESTVSRIRTEHFPLTLESARPSHTSQYLCASRWGGGELFFGEGSRLTVL.

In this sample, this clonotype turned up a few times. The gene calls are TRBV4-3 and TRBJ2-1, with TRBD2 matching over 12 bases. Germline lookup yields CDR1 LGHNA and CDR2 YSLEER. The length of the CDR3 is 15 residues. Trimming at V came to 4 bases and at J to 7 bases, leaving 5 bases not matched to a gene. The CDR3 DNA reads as TGCGCCAGCAGCCCTAGACTAGCGGGAGCGAATGAGCAGTTCTTC. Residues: CASSPRLAGANEQFF.

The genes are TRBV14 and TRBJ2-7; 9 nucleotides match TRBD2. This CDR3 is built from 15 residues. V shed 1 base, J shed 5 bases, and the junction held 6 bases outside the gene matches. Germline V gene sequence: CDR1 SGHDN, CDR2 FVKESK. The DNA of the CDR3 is TGTGCCAGCAGCCAAGGGGCGGGAGGGCCGAACGAGCAGTACTTC. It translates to CASSQGAGGPNEQYF. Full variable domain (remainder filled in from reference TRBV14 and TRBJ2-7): EAGVTQFPSHSVIEKGQTVTLRCDPISGHDNLYWYRRVMGKEIKFLLHFVKESKQDESGMPNNRFLAERTGGTYSTLKVQPAELEDSGVYFCASSQGAGGPNEQYFGPGTRLTVT.

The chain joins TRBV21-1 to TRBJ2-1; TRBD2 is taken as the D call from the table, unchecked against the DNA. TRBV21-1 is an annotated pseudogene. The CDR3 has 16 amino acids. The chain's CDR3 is CASSKDREFPAYEQFF. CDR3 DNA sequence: TGTGCCAGCAGCAAGGATCGGGAGTTCCCAGCCTATGAGCAGTTCTTC.

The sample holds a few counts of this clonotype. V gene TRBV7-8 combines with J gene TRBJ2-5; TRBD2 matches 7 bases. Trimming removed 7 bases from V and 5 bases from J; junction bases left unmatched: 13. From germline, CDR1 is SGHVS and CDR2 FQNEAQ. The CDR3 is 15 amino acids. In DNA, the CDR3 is TGTGCCAGCATCCGCGGGGCGGGAGAGGCTGAGACCCAGTACTTC. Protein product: CASIRGAGEAETQYF.

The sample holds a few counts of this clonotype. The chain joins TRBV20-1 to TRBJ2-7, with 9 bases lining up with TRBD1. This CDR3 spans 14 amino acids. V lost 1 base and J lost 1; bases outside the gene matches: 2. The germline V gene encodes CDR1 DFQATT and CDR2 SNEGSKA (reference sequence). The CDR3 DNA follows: TGCAGTGCTAGAGGGGGACAGGGTTCCTACGAGCAGTACTTC. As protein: CSARGGQGSYEQYF.

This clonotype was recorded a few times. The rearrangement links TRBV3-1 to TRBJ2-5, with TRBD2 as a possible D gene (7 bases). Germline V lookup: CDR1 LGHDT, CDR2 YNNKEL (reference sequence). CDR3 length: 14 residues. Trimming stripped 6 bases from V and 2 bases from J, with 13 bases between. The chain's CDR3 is CASRWRGQQETQYF. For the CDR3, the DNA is TGTGCCAGCAGATGGCGGGGGCAGCAAGAGACCCAGTACTTC.

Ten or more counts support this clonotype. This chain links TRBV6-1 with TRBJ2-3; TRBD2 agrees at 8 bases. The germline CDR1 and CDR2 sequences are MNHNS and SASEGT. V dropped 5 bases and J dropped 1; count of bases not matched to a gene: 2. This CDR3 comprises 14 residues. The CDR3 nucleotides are TGTGCCAGCAGTAGTAGCGGGGGCACAGATACGCAGTATTTT. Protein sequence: CASSSSGGTDTQYF.

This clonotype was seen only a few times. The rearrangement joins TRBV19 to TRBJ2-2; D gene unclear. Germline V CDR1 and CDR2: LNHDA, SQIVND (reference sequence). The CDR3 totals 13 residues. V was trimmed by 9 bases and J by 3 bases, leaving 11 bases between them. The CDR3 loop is CASRPGHTGELFF. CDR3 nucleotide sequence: TGTGCCAGCCGGCCAGGTCACACCGGGGAGCTGTTTTTT.

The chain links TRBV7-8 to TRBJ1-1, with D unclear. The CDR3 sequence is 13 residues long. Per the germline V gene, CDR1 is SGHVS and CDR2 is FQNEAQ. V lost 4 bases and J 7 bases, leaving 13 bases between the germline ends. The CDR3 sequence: CASSSVRVGEAFF. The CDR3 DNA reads TGTGCCAGCAGCTCCGTTAGGGTTGGTGAAGCTTTCTTT.

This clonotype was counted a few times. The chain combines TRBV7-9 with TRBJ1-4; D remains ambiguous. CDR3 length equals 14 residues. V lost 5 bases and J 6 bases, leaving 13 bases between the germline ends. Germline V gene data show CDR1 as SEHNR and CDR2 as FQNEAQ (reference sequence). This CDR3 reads CASSPNSGDEKLFF. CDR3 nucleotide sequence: TGTGCCAGCAGCCCAAACAGTGGTGATGAAAAACTGTTTTTT.

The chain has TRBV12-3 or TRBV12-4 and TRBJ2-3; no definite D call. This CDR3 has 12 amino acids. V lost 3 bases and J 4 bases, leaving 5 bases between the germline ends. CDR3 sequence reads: CASSFLADTQYF. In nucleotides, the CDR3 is TGTGCCAGCAGTTTCTTAGCAGATACGCAGTATTTT.

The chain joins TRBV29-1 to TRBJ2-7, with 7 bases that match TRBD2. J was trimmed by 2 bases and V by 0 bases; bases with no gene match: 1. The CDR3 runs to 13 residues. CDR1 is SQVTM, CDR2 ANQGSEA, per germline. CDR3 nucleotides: TGCAGCGTTGAAGAGGGGGGGACCTACGAGCAGTACTTC. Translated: CSVEEGGTYEQYF.